The clone carrying this T cell receptor beta chain was found a few times. A clone one base away is much larger, so this may be a read error. Researchers amplified the TCR beta CDR3 regions from RNA transcripts. First-round RT-PCR with HTBI primers amplified the TCR CDR3 region. Using its own MiXCR run on the multiplex PCR reads, TCRdb lists one record per CDR3 protein. The sample has 450,000 to 600,000 distinct CDR3 sequences, about 14% seen once. This specimen belongs to a study of T cells in Graves' hyperthyroidism and ophthalmopathy. The CDR3 length is 17 residues. The germline V gene encodes CDR1 MNHNS and CDR2 SASEGT.

Source material: blood. This rearrangement joins TRBV6-1 to TRBJ2-3; possible D gene TRBD2, 5 bases. The sequence was collected from a middle-aged woman with Graves' hyperthyroidism. The CDR3 DNA follows: TGTGCCGGCAGTGAATTAATAGGTACTCTAGCCACAGATACGCAGTATTTT. Its protein product is CAGSELIGTLATDTQYF.